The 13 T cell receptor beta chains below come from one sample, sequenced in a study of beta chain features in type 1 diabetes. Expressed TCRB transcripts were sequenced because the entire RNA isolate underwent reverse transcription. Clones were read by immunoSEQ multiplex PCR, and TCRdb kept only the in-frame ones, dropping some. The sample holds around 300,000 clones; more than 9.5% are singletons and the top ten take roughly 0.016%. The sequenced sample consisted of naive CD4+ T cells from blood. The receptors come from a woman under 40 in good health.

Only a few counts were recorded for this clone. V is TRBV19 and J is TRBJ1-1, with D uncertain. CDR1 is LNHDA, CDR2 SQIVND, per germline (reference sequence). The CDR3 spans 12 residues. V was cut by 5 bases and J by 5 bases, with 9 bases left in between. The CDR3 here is CASSQTWTEAFF. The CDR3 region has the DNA TGTGCCAGTAGTCAAACTTGGACTGAAGCTTTCTTT.

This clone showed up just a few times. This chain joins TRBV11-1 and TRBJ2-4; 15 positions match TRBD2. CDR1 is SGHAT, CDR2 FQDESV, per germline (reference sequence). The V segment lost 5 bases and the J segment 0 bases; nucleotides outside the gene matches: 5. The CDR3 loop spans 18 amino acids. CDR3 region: CASSARGLAGGAKNIQYF. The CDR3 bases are TGTGCCAGCAGCGCACGGGGACTAGCGGGGGGAGCCAAAAACATTCAGTACTTC.

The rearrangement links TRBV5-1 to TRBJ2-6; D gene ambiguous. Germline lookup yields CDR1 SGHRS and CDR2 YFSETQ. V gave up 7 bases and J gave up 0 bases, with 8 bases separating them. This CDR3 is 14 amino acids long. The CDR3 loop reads CASEPSSGANVLTF. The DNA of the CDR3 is TGCGCCAGCGAACCCAGCTCTGGGGCCAACGTCCTGACTTTC. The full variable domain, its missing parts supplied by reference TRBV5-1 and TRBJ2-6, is KAGVTQTPRYLIKTRGQQVTLSCSPISGHRSVSWYQQTPGQGLQFLFEYFSETQRNKGNFPGRFSGRQFSNSRSEMNVSTLELGDSALYLCASEPSSGANVLTFGAGSRLTVL.

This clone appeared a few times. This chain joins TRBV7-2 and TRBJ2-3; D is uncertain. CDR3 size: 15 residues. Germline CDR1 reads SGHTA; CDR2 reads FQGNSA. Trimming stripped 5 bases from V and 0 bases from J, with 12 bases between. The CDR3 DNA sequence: TGTGCCAGCAGCCTGCAGCGATCTAGCACAGATACGCAGTATTTT. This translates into CASSLQRSSTDTQYF.

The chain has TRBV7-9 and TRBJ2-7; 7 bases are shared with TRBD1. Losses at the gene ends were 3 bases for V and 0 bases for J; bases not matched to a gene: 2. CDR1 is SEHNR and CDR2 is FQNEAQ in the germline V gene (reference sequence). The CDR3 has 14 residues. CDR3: CASSLGQSSYEQYF. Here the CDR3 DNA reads TGTGCCAGCAGCTTGGGACAGAGCTCCTACGAGCAGTACTTC. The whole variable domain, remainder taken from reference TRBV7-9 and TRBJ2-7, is DTGVSQNPRHKITKRGQNVTFRCDPISEHNRLYWYRQTLGQGPEFLTYFQNEAQLEKSRLLSDRFSAERPKGSFSTLEIQRTEQGDSAMYLCASSLGQSSYEQYFGPGTRLTVT.

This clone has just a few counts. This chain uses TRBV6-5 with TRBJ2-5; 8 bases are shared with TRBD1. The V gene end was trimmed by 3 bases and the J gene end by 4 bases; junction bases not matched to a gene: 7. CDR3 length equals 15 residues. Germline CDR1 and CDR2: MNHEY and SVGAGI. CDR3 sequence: CASSYLGTGPETQYF. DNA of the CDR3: TGTGCCAGCAGTTATCTGGGGACAGGCCCAGAGACCCAGTACTTC.

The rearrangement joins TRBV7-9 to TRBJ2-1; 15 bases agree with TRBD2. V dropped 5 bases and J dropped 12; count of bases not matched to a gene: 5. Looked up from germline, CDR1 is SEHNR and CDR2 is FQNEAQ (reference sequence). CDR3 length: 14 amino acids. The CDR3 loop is CASSLTGLAGGQFF. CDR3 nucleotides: TGTGCCAGCAGCCTAACGGGACTAGCGGGAGGGCAGTTCTTC.

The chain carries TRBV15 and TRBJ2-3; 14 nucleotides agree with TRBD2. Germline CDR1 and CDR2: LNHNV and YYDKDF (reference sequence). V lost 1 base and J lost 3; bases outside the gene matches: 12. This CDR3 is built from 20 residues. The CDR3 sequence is CATSRVIFGTSGSGTDTQYF. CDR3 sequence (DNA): TGTGCCACCAGCAGAGTAATTTTTGGGACTAGCGGGAGCGGGACAGATACGCAGTATTTT.

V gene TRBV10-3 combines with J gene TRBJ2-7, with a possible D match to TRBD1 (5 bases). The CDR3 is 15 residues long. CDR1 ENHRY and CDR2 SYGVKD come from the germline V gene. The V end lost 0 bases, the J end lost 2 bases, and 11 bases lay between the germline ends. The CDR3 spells CAISESGQGAYEQYF. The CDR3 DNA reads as TGTGCCATCAGTGAGTCCGGTCAGGGTGCCTACGAGCAGTACTTC.

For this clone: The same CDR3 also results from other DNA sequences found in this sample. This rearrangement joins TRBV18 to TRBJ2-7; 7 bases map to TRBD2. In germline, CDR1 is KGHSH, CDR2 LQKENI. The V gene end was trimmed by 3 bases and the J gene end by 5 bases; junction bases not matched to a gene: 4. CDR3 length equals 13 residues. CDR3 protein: CASSPAGAHEQYF. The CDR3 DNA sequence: TGTGCCAGCTCACCTGCGGGAGCCCACGAGCAGTACTTC.

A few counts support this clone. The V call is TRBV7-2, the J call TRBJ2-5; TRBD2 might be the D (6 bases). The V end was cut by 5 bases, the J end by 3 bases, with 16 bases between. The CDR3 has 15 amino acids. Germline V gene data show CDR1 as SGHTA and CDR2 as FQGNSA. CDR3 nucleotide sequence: TGTGCCAGCAGCCCCCCGGGACTGACGAAAGAGACCCAGTACTTC. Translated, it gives CASSPPGLTKETQYF.

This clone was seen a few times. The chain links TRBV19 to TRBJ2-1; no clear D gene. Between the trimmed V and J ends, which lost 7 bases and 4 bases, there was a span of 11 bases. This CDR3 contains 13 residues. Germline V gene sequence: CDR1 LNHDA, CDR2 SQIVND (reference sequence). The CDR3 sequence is CASTPGLYNEQFF. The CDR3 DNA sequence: TGTGCCAGTACTCCGGGTTTATACAATGAGCAGTTCTTC.

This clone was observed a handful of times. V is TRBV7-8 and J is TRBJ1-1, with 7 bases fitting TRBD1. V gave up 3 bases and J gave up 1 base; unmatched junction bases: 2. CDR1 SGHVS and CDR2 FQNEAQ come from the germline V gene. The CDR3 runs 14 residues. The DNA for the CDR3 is TGTGCCAGCAGCTTGGGGGACAGGAACACTGAAGCTTTCTTT. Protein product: CASSLGDRNTEAFF.